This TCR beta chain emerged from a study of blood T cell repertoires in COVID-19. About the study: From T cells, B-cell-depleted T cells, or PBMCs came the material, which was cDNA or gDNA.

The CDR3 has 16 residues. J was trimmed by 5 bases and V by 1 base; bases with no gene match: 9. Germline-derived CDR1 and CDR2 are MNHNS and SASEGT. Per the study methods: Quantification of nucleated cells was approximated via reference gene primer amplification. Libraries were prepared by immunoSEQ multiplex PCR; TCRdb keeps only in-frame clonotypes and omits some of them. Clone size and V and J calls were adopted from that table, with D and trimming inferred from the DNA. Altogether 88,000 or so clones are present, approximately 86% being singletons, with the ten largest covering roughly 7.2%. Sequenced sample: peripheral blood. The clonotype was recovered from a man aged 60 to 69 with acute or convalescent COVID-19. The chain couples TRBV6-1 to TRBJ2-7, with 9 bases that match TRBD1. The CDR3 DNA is TGTGCCAGCAGTGAAGGGTTGGGACAGGGAGTCCACGAGCAGTACTTC. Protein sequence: CASSEGLGQGVHEQYF.